This T cell receptor beta chain was captured in a study of shared clonotypes between healthy human individuals. Sequenced by immunoSEQ multiplex PCR; TCRdb stores in-frame clones only, minus some. The table includes roughly 1.4 million clones, 98% detected once. V gave up 7 bases and J gave up 4 bases, with 16 bases separating them. Germline lookup yields CDR1 SQVTM and CDR2 ANQGSEA. The CDR3 covers 13 residues. Material: naive CD4+ T cells sorted from blood. The subset: CD45RA+ positively selected. The clonotype comes from a man aged 25-40 years in good health. V gene TRBV29-1 combines with J gene TRBJ2-5; the D gene is possibly TRBD2 (5 bases). CDR3 sequence reads: CSGRRNMGETQYF. As DNA, the CDR3 is TGCAGCGGGAGGAGGAACATGGGAGAGACCCAGTACTTC.